This TCR beta chain is drawn from a study of OX40 agonist ivuxolimab in advanced cancers. Study details: An agonistic human IgG2 monoclonal antibody against OX40 (CD134) was given. Whole-study results and caveats: Partly responding patients at 0.1-3.0 mg/kg showed some of the smallest clonal expansion. There were, on average, more expanded clones in CD8+ T cells than in CD4+. Nonresponders, in some cases, also had low normalized T-cell clonal expansion.

In regard to this clone: Its target is unknown.

Germline V lookup: CDR1 SGHTA, CDR2 FQGNSA. V trimming: 10 bases; J trimming: 2 bases; junction bases outside the gene matches: 8. The CDR3 totals 14 residues. Profiling relied on immunoSEQ multiplex PCR, and the TCRdb table lists in-frame clones only, not all of them. This table holds about 48,000 clones, 70% to 80% found once. The source material was CD4+ or CD8+ T cells sorted from blood, sampled in a trial of the OX40 agonist ivuxolimab. The TCR sequence derives from an adult with an advanced solid tumor such as melanoma, head and neck, liver or kidney cancer. The chain is built from TRBV7-2 and TRBJ2-1, with 7 nucleotides matching TRBD2. CDR3: CATAGEPPYNEQFF. The CDR3 DNA reads as TGTGCCACGGCGGGGGAGCCTCCCTACAATGAGCAGTTCTTC. The variable domain in full, with the rest retrieved from reference TRBV7-2 and TRBJ2-1, is GAGVSQSPSNKVTEKGKDVELRCDPISGHTALYWYRQSLGQGLEFLIYFQGNSAPDKSGLPSDRFSAERTGGSVSTLTIQRTQQEDSAVYLCATAGEPPYNEQFFGPGTRLTVL.